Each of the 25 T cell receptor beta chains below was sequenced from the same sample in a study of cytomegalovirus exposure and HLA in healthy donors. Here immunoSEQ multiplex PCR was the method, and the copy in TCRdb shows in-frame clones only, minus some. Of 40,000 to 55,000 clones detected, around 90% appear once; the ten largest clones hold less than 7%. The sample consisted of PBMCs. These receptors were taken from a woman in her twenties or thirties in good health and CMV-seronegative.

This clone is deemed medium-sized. The CDR3 bases are TGTGCCAGTAGTCGGGACTTCCAAGAGACCCAGTACTTC. It is translated as CASSRDFQETQYF. The chain has TRBV19 and TRBJ2-5; D might be TRBD2 (6 bases). The CDR3 contains 13 residues. The V gene lost 5 bases and the J gene lost 1 base, with 8 bases spanning the gap. Germline CDR1 LNHDA, CDR2 SQIVND (reference sequence).

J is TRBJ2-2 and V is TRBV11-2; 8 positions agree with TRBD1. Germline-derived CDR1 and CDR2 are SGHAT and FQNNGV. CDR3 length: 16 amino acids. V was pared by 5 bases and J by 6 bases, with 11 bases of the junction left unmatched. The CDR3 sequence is CASSRVTGAFAGELFF. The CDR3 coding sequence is TGTGCCAGCAGCCGGGTGACAGGGGCGTTTGCCGGGGAGCTGTTTTTT. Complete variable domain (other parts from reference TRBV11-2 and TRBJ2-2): EAGVAQSPRYKIIEKRQSVAFWCNPISGHATLYWYQQILGQGPKLLIQFQNNGVVDDSQLPKDRFSAERLKGVDSTLKIQPAKLEDSAVYLCASSRVTGAFAGELFFGEGSRLTVL.

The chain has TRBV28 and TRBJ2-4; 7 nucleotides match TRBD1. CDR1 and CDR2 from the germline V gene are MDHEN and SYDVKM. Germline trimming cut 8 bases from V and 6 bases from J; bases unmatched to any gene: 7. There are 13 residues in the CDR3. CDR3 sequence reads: CASLQGISNIQYF. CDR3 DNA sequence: TGTGCCAGCTTACAGGGGATCTCAAACATTCAGTACTTC.

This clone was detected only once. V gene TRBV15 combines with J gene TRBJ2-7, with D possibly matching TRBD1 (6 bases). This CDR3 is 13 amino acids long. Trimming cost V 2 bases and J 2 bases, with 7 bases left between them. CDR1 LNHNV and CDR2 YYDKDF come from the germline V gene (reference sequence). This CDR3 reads CATSRKGAYEQYF. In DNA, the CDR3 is TGTGCCACCAGCAGAAAGGGGGCCTACGAGCAGTACTTC.

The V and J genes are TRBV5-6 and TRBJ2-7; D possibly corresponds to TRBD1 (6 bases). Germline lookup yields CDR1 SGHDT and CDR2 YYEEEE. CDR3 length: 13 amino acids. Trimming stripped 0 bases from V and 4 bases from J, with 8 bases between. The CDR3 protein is CASSLEQGYEQYF. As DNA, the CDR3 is TGTGCCAGCAGCTTGGAACAGGGTTACGAGCAGTACTTC.

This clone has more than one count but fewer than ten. CDR3 nucleotide sequence: TGTGCCAGAAGCTGCGGGACAGGCTATGGCTACACCTTC. Protein sequence: CARSCGTGYGYTF. The chain uses TRBV5-3 and TRBJ1-2; 8 positions match TRBD1. TRBV5-3 carries the ORF label, with uncertain function. The CDR3 contains 13 residues. The J segment lost 4 bases and the V segment lost 3 bases, leaving 2 bases of the junction unmatched.

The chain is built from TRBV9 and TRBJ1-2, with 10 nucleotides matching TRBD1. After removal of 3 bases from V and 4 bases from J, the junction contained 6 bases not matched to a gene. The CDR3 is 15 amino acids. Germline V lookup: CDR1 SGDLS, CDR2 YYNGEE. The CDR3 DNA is TGTGCCAGCAGCGATGACAGGGGGCTTGGCTATGGCTACACCTTC. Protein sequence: CASSDDRGLGYGYTF. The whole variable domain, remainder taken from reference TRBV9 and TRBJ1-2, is DSGVTQTPKHLITATGQRVTLRCSPRSGDLSVYWYQQSLDQGLQFLIQYYNGEERAKGNILERFSAQQFPDLHSELNLSSLELGDSALYFCASSDDRGLGYGYTFGSGTRLTVV.

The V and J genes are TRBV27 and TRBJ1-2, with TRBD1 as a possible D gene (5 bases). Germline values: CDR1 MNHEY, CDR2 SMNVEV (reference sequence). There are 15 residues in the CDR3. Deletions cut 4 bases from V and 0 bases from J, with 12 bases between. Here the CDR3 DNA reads TGTGCCAGCAGTTCGCCGGACATTCCTAACTATGGCTACACCTTC. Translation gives CASSSPDIPNYGYTF.

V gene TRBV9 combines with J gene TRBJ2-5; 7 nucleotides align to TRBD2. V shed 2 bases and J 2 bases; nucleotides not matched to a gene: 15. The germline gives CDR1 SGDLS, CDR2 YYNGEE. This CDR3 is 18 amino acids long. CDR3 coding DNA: TGTGCCAGCAGCGTTTCGGGGGAGGGGCTCAGCGGTCAAGAGACCCAGTACTTC. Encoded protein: CASSVSGEGLSGQETQYF.

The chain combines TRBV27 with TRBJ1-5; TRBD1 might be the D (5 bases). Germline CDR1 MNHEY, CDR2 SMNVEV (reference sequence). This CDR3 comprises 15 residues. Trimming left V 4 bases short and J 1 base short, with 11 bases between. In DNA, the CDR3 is TGTGCCAGCAGTTCTCGCCAGGGAAGCAATCAGCCCCAGCATTTT. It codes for CASSSRQGSNQPQHF.

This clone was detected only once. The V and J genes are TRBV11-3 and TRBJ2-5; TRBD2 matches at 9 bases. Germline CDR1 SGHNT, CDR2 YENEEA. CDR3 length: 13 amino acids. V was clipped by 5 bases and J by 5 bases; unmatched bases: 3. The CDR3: CASSLAGLETQYF. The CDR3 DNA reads TGTGCCAGCAGCCTAGCGGGATTGGAGACCCAGTACTTC.

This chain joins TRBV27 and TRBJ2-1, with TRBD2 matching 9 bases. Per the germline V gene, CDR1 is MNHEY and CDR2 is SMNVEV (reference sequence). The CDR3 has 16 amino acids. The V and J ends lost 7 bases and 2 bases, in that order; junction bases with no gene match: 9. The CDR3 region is CASTPRLAETYNEQFF. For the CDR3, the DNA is TGTGCCAGCACCCCGCGACTAGCGGAAACCTACAATGAGCAGTTCTTC.

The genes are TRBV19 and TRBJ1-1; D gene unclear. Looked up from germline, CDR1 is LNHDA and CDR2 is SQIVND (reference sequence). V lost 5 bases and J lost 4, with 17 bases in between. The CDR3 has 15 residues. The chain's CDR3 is CASSPLRRVGTEAFF. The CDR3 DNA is TGTGCCAGTAGTCCCCTTCGGAGGGTCGGCACTGAAGCTTTCTTT.

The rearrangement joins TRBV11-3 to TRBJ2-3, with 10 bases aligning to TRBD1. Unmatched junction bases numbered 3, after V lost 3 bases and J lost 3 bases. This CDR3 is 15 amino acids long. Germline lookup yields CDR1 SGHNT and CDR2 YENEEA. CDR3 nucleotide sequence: TGTGCCAGCAGCTTCGGACAGGGGGAAACAGATACGCAGTATTTT. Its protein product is CASSFGQGETDTQYF.

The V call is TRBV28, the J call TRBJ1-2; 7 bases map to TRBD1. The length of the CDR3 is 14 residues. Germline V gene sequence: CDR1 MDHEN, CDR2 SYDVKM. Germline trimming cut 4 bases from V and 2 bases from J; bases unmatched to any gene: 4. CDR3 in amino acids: CASSSRGRNYGYTF. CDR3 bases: TGTGCCAGCAGTTCCAGGGGGAGAAACTATGGCTACACCTTC.

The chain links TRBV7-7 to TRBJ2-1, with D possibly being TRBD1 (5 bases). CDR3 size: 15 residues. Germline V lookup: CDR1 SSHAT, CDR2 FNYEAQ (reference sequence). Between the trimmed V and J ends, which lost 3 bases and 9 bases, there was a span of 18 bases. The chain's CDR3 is CASSFPGKVALEQFF. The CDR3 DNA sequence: TGTGCCAGCAGCTTCCCAGGGAAGGTAGCCCTTGAGCAGTTCTTC.

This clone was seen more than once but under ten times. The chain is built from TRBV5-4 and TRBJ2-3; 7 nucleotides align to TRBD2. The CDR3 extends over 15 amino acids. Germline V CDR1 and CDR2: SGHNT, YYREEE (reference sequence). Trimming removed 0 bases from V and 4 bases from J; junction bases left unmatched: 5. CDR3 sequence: CASSLVAGAPDTQYF. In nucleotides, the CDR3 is TGTGCCAGCAGCTTGGTGGCGGGAGCCCCAGATACGCAGTATTTT.

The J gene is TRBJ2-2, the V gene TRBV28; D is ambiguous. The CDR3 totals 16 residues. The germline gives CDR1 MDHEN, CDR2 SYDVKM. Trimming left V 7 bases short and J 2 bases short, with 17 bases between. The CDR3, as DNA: TGTGCCAGCACCCTCACCCTGGCCTTAAACACCGGGGAGCTGTTTTTT. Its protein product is CASTLTLALNTGELFF.

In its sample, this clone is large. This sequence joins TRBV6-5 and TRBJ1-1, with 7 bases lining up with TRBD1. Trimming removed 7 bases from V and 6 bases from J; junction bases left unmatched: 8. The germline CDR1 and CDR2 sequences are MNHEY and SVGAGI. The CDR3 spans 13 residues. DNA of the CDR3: TGTGCCAGCATTAAACAGGGGTCGGCTGAAGCTTTCTTT. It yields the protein CASIKQGSAEAFF.

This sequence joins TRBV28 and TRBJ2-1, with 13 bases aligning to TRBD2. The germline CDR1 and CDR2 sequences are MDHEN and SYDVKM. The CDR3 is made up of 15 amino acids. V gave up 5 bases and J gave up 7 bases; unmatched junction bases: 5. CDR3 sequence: CASSPRTSGSNEQFF. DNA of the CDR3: TGTGCCAGCAGTCCAAGGACTAGCGGGAGTAATGAGCAGTTCTTC.

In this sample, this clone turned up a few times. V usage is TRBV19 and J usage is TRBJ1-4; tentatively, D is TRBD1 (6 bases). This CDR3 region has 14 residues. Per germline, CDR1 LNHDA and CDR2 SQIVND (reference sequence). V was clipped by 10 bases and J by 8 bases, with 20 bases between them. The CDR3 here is CATKKQGFGEKLFF. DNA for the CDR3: TGTGCCACTAAAAAACAGGGATTTGGAGAAAAACTGTTTTTT. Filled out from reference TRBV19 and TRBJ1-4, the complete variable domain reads DGGITQSPKYLFRKEGQNVTLSCEQNLNHDAMYWYRQDPGQGLRLIYYSQIVNDFQKGDIAEGYSVSREKKESFPLTVTSAQKNPTAFYLCATKKQGFGEKLFFGSGTQLSVL.

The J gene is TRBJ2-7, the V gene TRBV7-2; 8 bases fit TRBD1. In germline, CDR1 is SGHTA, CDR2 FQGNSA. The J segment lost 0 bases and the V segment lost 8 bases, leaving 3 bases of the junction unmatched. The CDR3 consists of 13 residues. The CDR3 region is CASGQGSSYEQYF. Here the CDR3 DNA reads TGTGCCAGCGGACAGGGTAGCTCCTACGAGCAGTACTTC.

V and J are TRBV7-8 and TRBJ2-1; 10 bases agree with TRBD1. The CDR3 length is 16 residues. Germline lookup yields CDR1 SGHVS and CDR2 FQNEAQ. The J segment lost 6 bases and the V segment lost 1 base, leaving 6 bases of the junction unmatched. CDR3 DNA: TGTGCCAGCAGCTTAGAAGTCGACAGGGGGCTCAATGAGCAGTTCTTC. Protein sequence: CASSLEVDRGLNEQFF.

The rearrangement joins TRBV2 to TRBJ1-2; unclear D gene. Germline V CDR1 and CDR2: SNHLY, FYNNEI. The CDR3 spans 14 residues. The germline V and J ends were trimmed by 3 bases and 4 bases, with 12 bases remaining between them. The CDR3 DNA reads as TGTGCCAGCAGTGAGTTTACAGAGACCTATGGCTACACCTTC. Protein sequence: CASSEFTETYGYTF.

Written as DNA, the CDR3 is TGTGCCAGCAGCTTAGGACAGGGTAGCAATCAGCCCCAGCATTTT. Translating gives CASSLGQGSNQPQHF. The chain employs TRBV11-2 and TRBJ1-5; 7 bases align to TRBD1. Germline CDR1 and CDR2: SGHAT and FQNNGV. Germline trimming cut 1 base from V and 0 bases from J; bases unmatched to any gene: 0. This CDR3 is 15 amino acids long.